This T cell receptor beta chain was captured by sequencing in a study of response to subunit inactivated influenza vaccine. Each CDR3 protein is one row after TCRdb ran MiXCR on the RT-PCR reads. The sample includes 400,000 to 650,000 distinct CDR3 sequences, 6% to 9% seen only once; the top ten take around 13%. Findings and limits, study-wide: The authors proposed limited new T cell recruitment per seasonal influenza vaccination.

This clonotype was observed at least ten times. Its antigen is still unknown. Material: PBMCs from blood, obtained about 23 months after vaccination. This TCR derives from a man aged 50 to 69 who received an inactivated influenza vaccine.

The CDR3 is CASSKTGGTDTQYF. CDR3 nucleotides: TGTGCCAGCAGTAAAACAGGGGGCACAGATACGCAGTATTTT. The V and J genes are TRBV27 and TRBJ2-3; 7 positions agree with TRBD1. J was trimmed by 1 base and V by 5 bases; bases with no gene match: 3. The germline V gene encodes CDR1 MNHEY and CDR2 SMNVEV (reference sequence). The CDR3 length is 14 residues.